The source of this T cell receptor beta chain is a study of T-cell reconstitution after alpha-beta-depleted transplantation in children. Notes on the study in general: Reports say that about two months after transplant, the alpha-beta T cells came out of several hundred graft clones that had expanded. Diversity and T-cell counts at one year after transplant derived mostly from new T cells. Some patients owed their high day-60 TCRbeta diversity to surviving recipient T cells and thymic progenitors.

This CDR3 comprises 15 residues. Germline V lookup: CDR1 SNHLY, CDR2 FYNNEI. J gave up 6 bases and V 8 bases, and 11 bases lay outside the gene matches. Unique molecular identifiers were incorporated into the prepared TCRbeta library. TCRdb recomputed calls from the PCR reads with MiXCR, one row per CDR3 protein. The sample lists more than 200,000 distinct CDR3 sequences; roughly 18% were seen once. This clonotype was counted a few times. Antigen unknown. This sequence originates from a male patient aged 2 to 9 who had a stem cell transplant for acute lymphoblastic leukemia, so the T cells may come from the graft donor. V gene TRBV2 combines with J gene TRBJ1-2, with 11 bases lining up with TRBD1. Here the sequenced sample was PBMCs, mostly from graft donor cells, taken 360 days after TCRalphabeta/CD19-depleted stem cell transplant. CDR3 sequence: CASAPLGQGADGYTF. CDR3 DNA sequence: TGTGCCAGCGCTCCCCTAGGACAGGGGGCGGATGGCTACACCTTC.